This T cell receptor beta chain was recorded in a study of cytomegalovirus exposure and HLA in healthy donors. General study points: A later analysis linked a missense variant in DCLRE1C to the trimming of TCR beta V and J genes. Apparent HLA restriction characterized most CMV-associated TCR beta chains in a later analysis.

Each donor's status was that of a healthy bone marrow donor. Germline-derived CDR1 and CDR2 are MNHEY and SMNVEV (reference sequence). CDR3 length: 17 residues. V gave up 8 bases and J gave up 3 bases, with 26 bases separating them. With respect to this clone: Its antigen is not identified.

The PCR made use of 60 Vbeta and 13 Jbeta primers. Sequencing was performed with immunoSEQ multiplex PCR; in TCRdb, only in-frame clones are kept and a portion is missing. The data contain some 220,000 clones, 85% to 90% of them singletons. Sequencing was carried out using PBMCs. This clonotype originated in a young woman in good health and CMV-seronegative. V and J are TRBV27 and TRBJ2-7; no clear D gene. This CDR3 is CASRRTSPTKPGYEQYF. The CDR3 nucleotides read TGTGCCAGCCGCCGCACGAGTCCGACCAAACCAGGCTACGAGCAGTACTTC.